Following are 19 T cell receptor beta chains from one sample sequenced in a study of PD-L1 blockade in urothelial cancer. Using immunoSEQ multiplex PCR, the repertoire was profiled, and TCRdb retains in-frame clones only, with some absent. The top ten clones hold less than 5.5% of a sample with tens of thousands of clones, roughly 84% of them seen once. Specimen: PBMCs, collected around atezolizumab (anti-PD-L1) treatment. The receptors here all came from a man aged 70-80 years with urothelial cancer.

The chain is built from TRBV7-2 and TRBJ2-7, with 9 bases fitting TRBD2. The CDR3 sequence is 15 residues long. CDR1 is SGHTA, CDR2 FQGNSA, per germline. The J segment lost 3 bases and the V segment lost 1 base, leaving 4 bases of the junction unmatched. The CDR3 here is CASSLGSGGLYEQYF. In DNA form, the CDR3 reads TGTGCCAGCAGCTTAGGTAGCGGGGGACTCTACGAGCAGTACTTC. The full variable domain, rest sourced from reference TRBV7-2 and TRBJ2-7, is GAGVSQSPSNKVTEKGKDVELRCDPISGHTALYWYRQSLGQGLEFLIYFQGNSAPDKSGLPSDRFSAERTGGSVSTLTIQRTQQEDSAVYLCASSLGSGGLYEQYFGPGTRLTVT.

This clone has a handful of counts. In nucleotides, the CDR3 is TGTGCCAGCAGCTTCTCCCTAGGTTACTACGAGCAGTACTTC. It specifies CASSFSLGYYEQYF. This chain joins TRBV11-2 and TRBJ2-7; unclear D gene. V was clipped by 3 bases and J by 3 bases, with 12 bases between them. This CDR3 is built from 14 residues. Germline lookup yields CDR1 SGHAT and CDR2 FQNNGV.

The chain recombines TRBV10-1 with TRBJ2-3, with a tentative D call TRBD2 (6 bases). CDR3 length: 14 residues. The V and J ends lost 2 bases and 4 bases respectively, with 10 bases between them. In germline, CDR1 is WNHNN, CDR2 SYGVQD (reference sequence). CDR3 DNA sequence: TGCGCCAGCAGTGAGAGTAGCGGCGCAGATACGCAGTATTTT. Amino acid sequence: CASSESSGADTQYF.

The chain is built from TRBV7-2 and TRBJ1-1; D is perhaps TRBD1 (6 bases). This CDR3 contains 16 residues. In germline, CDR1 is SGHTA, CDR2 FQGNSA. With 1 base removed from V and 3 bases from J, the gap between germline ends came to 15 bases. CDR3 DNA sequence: TGTGCCAGCAGCTTAGTATTGGGGGCAAGGGACACTGAAGCTTTCTTT. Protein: CASSLVLGARDTEAFF.

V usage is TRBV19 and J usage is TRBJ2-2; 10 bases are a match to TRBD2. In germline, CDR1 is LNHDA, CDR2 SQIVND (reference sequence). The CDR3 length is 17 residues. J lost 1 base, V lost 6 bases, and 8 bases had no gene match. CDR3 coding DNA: TGTGCCAGTAGCTTAGCGGGAGGCACACGGAACACCGGGGAGCTGTTTTTT. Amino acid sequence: CASSLAGGTRNTGELFF.

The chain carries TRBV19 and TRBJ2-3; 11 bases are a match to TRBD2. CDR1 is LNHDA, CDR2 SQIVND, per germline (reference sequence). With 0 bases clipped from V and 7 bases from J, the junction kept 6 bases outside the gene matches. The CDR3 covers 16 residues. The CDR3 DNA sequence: TGTGCCAGTAGTATAGAAACTAGCGGGAGAGGAAATACGCAGTATTTT. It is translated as CASSIETSGRGNTQYF.

CDR3 protein: CASSLGERTQPSPAGANVLTF. The CDR3 bases are TGCGCCAGCAGCTTGGGGGAAAGGACTCAGCCCAGTCCTGCTGGGGCCAACGTCCTGACTTTC. The V gene is TRBV5-1, the J gene TRBJ2-6, with D perhaps matching TRBD2 (5 bases). The CDR3 runs 21 residues. Germline V CDR1 and CDR2: SGHRS, YFSETQ. Between the trimmed V and J ends, which lost 0 bases and 2 bases, there was a span of 24 bases.

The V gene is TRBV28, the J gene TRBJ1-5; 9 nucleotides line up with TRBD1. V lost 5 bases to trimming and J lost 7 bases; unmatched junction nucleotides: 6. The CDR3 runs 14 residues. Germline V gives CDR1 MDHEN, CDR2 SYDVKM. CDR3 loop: CASSPDRGNQPQHF. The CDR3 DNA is TGTGCCAGCAGTCCCGACAGGGGGAACCAGCCCCAGCATTTT. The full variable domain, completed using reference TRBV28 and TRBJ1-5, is DVKVTQSSRYLVKRTGEKVFLECVQDMDHENMFWYRQDPGLGLRLIYFSYDVKMKEKGDIPEGYSVSREKKERFSLILESASTNQTSMYLCASSPDRGNQPQHFGDGTRLSIL.

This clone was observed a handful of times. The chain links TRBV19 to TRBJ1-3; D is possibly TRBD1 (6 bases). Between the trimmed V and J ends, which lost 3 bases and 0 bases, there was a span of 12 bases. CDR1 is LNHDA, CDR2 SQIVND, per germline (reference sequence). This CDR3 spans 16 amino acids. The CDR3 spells CASSIRDTYSGNTIYF. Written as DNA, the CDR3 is TGTGCCAGTAGTATCCGGGACACTTACTCTGGAAACACCATATATTTT.

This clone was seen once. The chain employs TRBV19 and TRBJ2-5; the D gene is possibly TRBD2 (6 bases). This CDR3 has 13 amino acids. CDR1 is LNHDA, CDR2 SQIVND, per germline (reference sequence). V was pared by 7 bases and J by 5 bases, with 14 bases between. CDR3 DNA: TGTGCCAGTAATCCCACGGGGGTCGAGACCCAGTACTTC. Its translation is CASNPTGVETQYF.

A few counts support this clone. This chain's CDR3 is CASSASGRSVGELFF. The CDR3 DNA reads TGTGCCAGCAGCGCTAGCGGGAGATCTGTCGGGGAGCTGTTTTTT. The chain couples TRBV13 to TRBJ2-2; 10 bases line up with TRBD2. The CDR3 consists of 15 residues. CDR1 and CDR2 (germline): PRHDT, FYEKMQ (reference sequence). Trimming took 5 bases from V and 7 from J; bases not matched to a gene: 7.

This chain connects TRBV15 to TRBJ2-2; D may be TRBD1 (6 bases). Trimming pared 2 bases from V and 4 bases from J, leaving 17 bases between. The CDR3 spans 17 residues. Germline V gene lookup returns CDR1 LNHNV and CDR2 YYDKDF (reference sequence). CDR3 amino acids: CATSRRTVRGGTGELFF. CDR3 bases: TGTGCCACCAGCAGACGGACAGTCAGAGGGGGCACCGGGGAGCTGTTTTTT.

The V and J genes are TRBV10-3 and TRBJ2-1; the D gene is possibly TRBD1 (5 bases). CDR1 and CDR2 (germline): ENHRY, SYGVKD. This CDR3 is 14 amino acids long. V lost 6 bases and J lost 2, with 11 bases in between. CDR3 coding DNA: TGTGCCATCAGAGGTCAGGACACCTACAATGAGCAGTTCTTC. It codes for CAIRGQDTYNEQFF.

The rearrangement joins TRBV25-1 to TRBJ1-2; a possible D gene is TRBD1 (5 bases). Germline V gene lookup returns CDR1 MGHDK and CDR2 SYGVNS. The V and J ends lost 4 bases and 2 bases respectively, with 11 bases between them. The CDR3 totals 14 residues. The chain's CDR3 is CASSVAGLNYGYTF. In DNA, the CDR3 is TGTGCCAGCAGTGTGGCAGGGTTAAACTATGGCTACACCTTC.

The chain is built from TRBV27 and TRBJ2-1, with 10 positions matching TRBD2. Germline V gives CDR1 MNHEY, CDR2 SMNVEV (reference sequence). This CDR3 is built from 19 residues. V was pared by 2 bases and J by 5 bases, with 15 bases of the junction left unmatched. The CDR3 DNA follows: TGTGCCAGCAGTTTAGGACTAGCGGAGAGCTCTTCACTAAACAATGAGCAGTTCTTC. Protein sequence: CASSLGLAESSSLNNEQFF.

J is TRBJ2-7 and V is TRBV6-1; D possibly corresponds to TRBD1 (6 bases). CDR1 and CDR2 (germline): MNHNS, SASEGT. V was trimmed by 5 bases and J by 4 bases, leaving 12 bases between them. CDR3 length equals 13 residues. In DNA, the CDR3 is TGTGCCAGCAGTTCGGGACACCCTTACGAGCAGTACTTC. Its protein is CASSSGHPYEQYF.

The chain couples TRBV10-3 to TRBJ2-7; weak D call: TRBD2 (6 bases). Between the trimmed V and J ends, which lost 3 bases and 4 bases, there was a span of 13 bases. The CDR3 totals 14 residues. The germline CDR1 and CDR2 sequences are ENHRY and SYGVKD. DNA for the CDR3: TGTGCCATCAGTGATGGAGGGGTTCTGTACGAGCAGTACTTC. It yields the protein CAISDGGVLYEQYF.

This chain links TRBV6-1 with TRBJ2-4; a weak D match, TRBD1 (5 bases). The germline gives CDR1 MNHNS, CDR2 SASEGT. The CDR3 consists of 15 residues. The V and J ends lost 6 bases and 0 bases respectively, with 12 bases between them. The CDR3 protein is CASSDTGIAKNIQYF. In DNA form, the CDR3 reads TGTGCCAGCAGCGATACAGGAATAGCCAAAAACATTCAGTACTTC.

CDR3 in amino acids: CASSLSPTRSYEQYF. The DNA for the CDR3 is TGTGCCAGCAGCTTGAGCCCAACGCGATCTTACGAGCAGTACTTC. V gene TRBV5-5 combines with J gene TRBJ2-7; D unresolved. The CDR3 has 15 residues. CDR1 SGHKS and CDR2 YYEKEE come from the germline V gene (reference sequence). Trimming took 1 base from V and 4 from J, leaving 15 bases between them.